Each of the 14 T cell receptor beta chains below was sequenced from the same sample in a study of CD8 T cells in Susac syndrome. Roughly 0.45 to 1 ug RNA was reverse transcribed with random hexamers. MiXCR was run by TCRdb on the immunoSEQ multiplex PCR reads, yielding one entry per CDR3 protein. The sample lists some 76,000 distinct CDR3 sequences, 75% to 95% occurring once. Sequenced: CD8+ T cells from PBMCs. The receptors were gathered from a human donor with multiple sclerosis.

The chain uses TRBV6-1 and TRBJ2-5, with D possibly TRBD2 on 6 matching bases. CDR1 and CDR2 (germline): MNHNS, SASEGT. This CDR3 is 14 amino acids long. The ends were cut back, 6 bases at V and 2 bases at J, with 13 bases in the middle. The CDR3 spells CASRHLSGQETQYF. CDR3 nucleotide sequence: TGTGCCAGCAGGCACCTTAGCGGACAAGAGACCCAGTACTTC.

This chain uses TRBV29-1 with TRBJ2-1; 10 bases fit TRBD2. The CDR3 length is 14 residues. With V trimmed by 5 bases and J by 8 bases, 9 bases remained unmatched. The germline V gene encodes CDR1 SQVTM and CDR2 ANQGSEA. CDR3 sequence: CSVHLSGGQDEQFF. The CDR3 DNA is TGCAGCGTTCACCTTAGCGGGGGGCAGGATGAGCAGTTCTTC.

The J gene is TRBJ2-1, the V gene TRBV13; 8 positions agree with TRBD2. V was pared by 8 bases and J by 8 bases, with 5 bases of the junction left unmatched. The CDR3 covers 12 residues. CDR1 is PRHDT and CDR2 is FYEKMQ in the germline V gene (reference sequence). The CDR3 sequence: CASAGGRDEQFF. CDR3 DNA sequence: TGTGCCAGCGCGGGGGGCAGGGATGAGCAGTTCTTC.

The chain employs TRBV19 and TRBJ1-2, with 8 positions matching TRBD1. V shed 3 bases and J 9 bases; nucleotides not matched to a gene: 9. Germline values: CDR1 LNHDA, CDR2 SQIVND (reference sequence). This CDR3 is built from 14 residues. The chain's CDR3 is CASSIPGQVKSYTF. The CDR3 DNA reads TGTGCCAGTAGTATCCCGGGACAGGTCAAGAGCTACACCTTC.

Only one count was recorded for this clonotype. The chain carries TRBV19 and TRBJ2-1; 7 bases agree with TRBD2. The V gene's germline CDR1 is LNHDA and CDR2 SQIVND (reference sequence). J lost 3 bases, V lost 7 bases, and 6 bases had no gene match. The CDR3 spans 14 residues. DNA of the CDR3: TGTGCCAGTACTAAAGCGGGGATCTACAATGAGCAGTTCTTC. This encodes CASTKAGIYNEQFF.

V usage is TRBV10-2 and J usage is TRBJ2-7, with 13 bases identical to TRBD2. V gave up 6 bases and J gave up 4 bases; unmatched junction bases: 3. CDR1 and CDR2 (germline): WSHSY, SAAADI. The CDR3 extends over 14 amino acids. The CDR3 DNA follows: TGCGCCAGCAGAGGACTAGCGGGGGCGTACGAGCAGTACTTC. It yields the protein CASRGLAGAYEQYF.

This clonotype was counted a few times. The CDR3, as DNA: TGTGCCTGGACCCTCCCCGGGGGGCACGAGCAGTACTTC. It translates to CAWTLPGGHEQYF. The genes are TRBV30 and TRBJ2-7; a weak D match, TRBD2 (7 bases). The CDR3 contains 13 residues. Deletions cut 4 bases from V and 5 bases from J, with 15 bases between. Germline V CDR1 and CDR2: GTSNPN, SVGIG (reference sequence).

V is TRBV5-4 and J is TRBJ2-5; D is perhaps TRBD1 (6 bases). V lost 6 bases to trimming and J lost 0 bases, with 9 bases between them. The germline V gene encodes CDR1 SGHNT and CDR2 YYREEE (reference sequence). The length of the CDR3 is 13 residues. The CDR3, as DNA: TGTGCCAGCACGGACAGTAACCAAGAGACCCAGTACTTC. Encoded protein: CASTDSNQETQYF. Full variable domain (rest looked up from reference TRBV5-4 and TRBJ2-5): ETGVTQSPTHLIKTRGQQVTLRCSSQSGHNTVSWYQQALGQGPQFIFQYYREEENGRGNFPPRFSGLQFPNYSSELNVNALELDDSALYLCASTDSNQETQYFGPGTRLLVL.

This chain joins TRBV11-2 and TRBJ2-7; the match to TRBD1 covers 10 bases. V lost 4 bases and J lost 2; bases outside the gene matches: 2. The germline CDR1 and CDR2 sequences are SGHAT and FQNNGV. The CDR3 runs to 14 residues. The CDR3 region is CASSSGTGAYEQYF. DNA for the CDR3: TGTGCCAGCAGCTCCGGGACAGGGGCCTACGAGCAGTACTTC.

The CDR3 protein is CASSPWVGSSYEQYF. In DNA, the CDR3 is TGTGCCAGCAGTCCGTGGGTCGGGAGCTCCTACGAGCAGTACTTC. The V call is TRBV27, the J call TRBJ2-7; TRBD2 might be the D (6 bases). The CDR3 contains 15 residues. The germline V gene encodes CDR1 MNHEY and CDR2 SMNVEV (reference sequence). V was cut by 5 bases and J by 0 bases, with 14 bases left in between.

The CDR3 sequence: CASSFSGSRSYEQYF. The CDR3 bases are TGTGCCAGCAGCTTTAGCGGGAGTCGGTCCTACGAGCAGTACTTC. The V call is TRBV5-4, the J call TRBJ2-7; TRBD2 matches 9 bases. Germline V gives CDR1 SGHNT, CDR2 YYREEE (reference sequence). The CDR3 is made up of 15 amino acids. V dropped 2 bases and J dropped 1; count of bases not matched to a gene: 4.

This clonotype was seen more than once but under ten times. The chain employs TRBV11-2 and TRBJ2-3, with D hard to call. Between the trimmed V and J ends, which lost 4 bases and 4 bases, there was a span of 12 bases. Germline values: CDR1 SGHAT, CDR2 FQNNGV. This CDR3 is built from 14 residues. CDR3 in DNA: TGTGCCAGCAGCTCCGTATCACCCCCAGATACGCAGTATTTT. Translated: CASSSVSPPDTQYF.

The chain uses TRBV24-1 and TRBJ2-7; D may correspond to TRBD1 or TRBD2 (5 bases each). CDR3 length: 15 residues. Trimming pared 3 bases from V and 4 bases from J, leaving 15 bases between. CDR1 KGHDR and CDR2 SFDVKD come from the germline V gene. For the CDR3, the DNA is TGTGCCACCAGTGATACGCGAGGGGAAGGTTACGAGCAGTACTTC. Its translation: CATSDTRGEGYEQYF.

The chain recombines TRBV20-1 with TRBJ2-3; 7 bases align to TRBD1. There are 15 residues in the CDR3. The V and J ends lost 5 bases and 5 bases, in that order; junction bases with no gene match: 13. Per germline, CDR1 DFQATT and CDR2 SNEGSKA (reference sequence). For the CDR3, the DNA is TGCAGTGCTCTCCCCGACAGGGTTAGTGTAGATACGCAGTATTTT. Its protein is CSALPDRVSVDTQYF.